This T cell receptor (beta chain) was identified during a study of blood T cell repertoires in COVID-19. Study-wide background: Whether acute or convalescent, the COVID-19 samples came from the United States, Italy and Spain.

The table came from immunoSEQ multiplex PCR; TCRdb's copy has only in-frame clones and leaves some out. Here the sample spans fewer than 150,000 clones, less than 75% being singletons. The ends lost 0 bases at V and 5 bases at J; junction bases unmatched: 9. CDR3 length: 17 residues. From germline, CDR1 is MGHRA and CDR2 YSYEKL. This clonotype originated in a human donor with acute or convalescent COVID-19. The donor label of this sample is uncertain. This chain joins TRBV4-1 and TRBJ1-4, with 7 bases identical to TRBD1. Source material: peripheral blood. The CDR3 is CASSQEMGRRGNEKLFF. The CDR3 DNA reads TGCGCCAGCAGCCAAGAGATGGGGCGCAGGGGGAATGAAAAACTGTTTTTT.